These 7 T cell receptor beta chains were sequenced from one sample in a study of CD8 T cells in ankylosing spondylitis. Notes on the study in general: Ankylosing spondylitis blood appeared to be characterized by a TCR beta motif of eight or nine highly homologous variants.

MiXCR, applied by TCRdb to the 5' RACE reads, yields one record per CDR3 protein. Among about 90,000 distinct CDR3 sequences listed, approximately 8.9% were seen once. No antigen is known for these receptors. Sequences were obtained from blood, either unsorted or a sorted T cell fraction (not recorded which). The receptors here all came from a male donor with ankylosing spondylitis.

This clonotype has just a few counts. The chain uses TRBV19 and TRBJ1-1; TRBD1 might be the D (5 bases). V gave up 7 bases and J gave up 1 base, with 10 bases separating them. The CDR3 contains 13 residues. Germline V lookup: CDR1 LNHDA, CDR2 SQIVND (reference sequence). The CDR3, as DNA: TGTGCCAGTATTGGTAGGGGGAACACTGAAGCTTTCTTT. It is translated as CASIGRGNTEAFF. Using reference TRBV19 and TRBJ1-1 for the parts outside the CDR3, the full variable domain is DGGITQSPKYLFRKEGQNVTLSCEQNLNHDAMYWYRQDPGQGLRLIYYSQIVNDFQKGDIAEGYSVSREKKESFPLTVTSAQKNPTAFYLCASIGRGNTEAFFGQGTRLTVV.

This clonotype appeared a few times. The V and J genes are TRBV20-1 and TRBJ2-7; D is possibly TRBD1 (6 bases). Trimming left V 1 base short and J 0 bases short, with 13 bases between. CDR1 and CDR2 (germline): DFQATT, SNEGSKA (reference sequence). This CDR3 contains 15 residues. CDR3 coding DNA: TGCAGTGCTAGAGTGGGGACATCAAGCTCCTACGAGCAGTACTTC. Translating gives CSARVGTSSSYEQYF.

This clonotype occurred many times. This chain joins TRBV11-2 and TRBJ2-2; the D is unclear. The CDR3 loop spans 14 amino acids. CDR1 and CDR2 from the germline V gene are SGHAT and FQNNGV. V was cut by 1 base and J by 2 bases, with 5 bases left in between. The CDR3 DNA reads as TGTGCCAGCAGCTTAGCGGGTAACACCGGGGAGCTGTTTTTT. Protein sequence: CASSLAGNTGELFF.

This clonotype occurred many times. The chain joins TRBV12-3 or TRBV12-4 to TRBJ2-3, with a tentative D call TRBD2 (5 bases). Trimming stripped 2 bases from V and 3 bases from J, with 9 bases between. The CDR3 has 14 amino acids. Here the CDR3 DNA reads TGTGCCAGCAGTTTATCCGGGGAGACAGATACGCAGTATTTT. Protein: CASSLSGETDTQYF.

The sample holds many counts of this clonotype. The chain couples TRBV5-1 to TRBJ1-2, with 8 bases lining up with TRBD1. The V gene's germline CDR1 is SGHRS and CDR2 YFSETQ. The CDR3 extends over 13 amino acids. Germline trimming cut 4 bases from V and 4 bases from J; bases unmatched to any gene: 3. The CDR3 spells CASSATGVYGYTF. CDR3 coding DNA: TGCGCCAGCAGCGCGACAGGGGTCTATGGCTACACCTTC.

The sample holds many counts of this clonotype. The chain employs TRBV3-1 and TRBJ1-1; D is uncertain. V lost 0 bases and J lost 2, with 13 bases in between. Germline values: CDR1 LGHDT, CDR2 YNNKEL (reference sequence). This CDR3 contains 16 residues. This CDR3 reads CASSQDWAGANTEAFF. CDR3 sequence (DNA): TGTGCCAGCAGCCAAGATTGGGCAGGTGCCAACACTGAAGCTTTCTTT.

This chain joins TRBV29-1 and TRBJ2-7, with TRBD2 matching 8 bases. CDR3 size: 16 residues. With V trimmed by 0 bases and J by 6 bases, 13 bases remained unmatched. Germline assignment: CDR1 SQVTM and CDR2 ANQGSEA. The CDR3 bases are TGCAGCGTTGAAGATCGGGCTAGCGGGCCCCCCGGCGAGCAGTACTTC. Translated: CSVEDRASGPPGEQYF.